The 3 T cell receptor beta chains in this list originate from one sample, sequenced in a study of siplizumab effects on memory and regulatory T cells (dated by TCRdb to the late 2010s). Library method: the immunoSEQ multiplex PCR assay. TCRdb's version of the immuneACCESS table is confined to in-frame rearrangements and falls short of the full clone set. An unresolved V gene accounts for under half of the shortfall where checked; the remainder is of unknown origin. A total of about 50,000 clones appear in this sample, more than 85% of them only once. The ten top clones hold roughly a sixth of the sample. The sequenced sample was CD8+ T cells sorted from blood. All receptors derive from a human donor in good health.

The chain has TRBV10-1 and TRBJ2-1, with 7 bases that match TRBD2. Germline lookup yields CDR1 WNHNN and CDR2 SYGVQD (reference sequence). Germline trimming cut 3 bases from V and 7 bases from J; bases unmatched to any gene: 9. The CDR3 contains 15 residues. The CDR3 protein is CASSDGGSIENEQFF. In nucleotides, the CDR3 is TGCGCCAGCAGTGATGGCGGGAGTATAGAAAATGAGCAGTTCTTC.

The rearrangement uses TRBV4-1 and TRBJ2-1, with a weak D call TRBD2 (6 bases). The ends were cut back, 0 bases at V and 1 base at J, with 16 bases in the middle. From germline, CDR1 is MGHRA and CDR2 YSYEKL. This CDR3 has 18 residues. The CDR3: CASSQDPGGTASYNEQFF. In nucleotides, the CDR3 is TGCGCCAGCAGCCAAGATCCGGGTGGGACTGCATCCTACAATGAGCAGTTCTTC.

This chain's CDR3 is CASSSTGAGSYEQYF. The CDR3 DNA is TGTGCCAGCAGTTCGACAGGGGCAGGGTCCTACGAGCAGTACTTC. The rearrangement links TRBV27 to TRBJ2-7; 8 bases line up with TRBD1. V lost 4 bases and J lost 1; bases outside the gene matches: 6. Germline CDR1 MNHEY, CDR2 SMNVEV (reference sequence). The CDR3 sequence is 15 residues long.